A single sample gave rise to the 2 T cell receptor beta chains below, sequenced in a study of cytomegalovirus exposure and HLA in healthy donors. The PCR used 60 Vbeta and 13 Jbeta primers. Assay: immunoSEQ multiplex PCR; the TCRdb copy retains only in-frame clones and omits some. The sample has some 140,000 clones, about 74% seen once. Sequenced input: PBMCs. These receptors were obtained from a man aged 35-49 years in good health and CMV-seronegative.

The chain is built from TRBV9 and TRBJ2-3, with 8 bases that match TRBD2. The CDR3 spans 16 residues. The germline V gene encodes CDR1 SGDLS and CDR2 YYNGEE. Losses at the gene ends were 0 bases for V and 4 bases for J; bases not matched to a gene: 7. DNA of the CDR3: TGTGCCAGCAGCGTAGTTCTCGCGGGGGGCGCAGATACGCAGTATTTT. It specifies CASSVVLAGGADTQYF.

V gene TRBV7-2 combines with J gene TRBJ2-3, with D possibly TRBD2 on 6 matching bases. V was trimmed by 5 bases and J by 4 bases, leaving 19 bases between them. Germline V lookup: CDR1 SGHTA, CDR2 FQGNSA. This CDR3 region has 16 residues. The CDR3 DNA follows: TGTGCCAGCAGCCGATCTGCGGGAAGAGGGGCAGATACGCAGTATTTT. The encoded protein is CASSRSAGRGADTQYF.